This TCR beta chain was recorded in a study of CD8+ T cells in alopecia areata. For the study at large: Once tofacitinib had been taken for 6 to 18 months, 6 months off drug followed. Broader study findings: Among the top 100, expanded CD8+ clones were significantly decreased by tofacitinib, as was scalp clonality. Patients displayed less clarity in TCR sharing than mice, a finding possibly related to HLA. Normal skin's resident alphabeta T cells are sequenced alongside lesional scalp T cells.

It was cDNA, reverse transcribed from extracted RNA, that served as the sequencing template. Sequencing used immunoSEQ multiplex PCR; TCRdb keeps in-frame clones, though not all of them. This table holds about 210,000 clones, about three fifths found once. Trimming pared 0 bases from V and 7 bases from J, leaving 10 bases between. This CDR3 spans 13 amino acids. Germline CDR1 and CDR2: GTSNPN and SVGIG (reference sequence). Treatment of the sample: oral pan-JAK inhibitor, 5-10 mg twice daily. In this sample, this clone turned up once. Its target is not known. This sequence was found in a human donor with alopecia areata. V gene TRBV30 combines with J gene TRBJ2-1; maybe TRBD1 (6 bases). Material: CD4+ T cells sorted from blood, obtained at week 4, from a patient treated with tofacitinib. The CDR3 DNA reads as TGTGCCTGGAGTGTTCACAGGGATAATGAGCAGTTCTTC. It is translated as CAWSVHRDNEQFF. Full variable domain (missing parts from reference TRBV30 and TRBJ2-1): SQTIHQWPATLVQPVGSPLSLECTVEGTSNPNLYWYRQAAGRGLQLLFYSVGIGQISSEVPQNLSASRPQDRQFILSSKKLLLSDSGFYLCAWSVHRDNEQFFGPGTRLTVL.